This passage covers 17 T cell receptor beta chains from one sample sequenced in a study of human T cells and chemical hapten exposure. Time point denoted: pre-sensitization, week 0. Sample treatment: therapeutic diphenylcyclopropenone sensitization with weekly scalp DPC. TCRdb reprocessed the RACE reads with MiXCR, giving one entry per CDR3 protein. The sample lists roughly 250,000 distinct CDR3 sequences, over 8% seen once, with 2% to 3% in the top ten. The sample here was whole blood, taken in connection with sensitization to the hapten diphenylcyclopropenone (DPC). These receptors all stem from a woman in her forties with alopecia areata. Some clones in this sample may be carry-over from other donors' samples.

This chain connects TRBV3-1 to TRBJ1-6; D unclear. Per the germline V gene, CDR1 is LGHDT and CDR2 is YNNKEL (reference sequence). This CDR3 has 13 amino acids. The V gene lost 5 bases and the J gene lost 5 bases, with 7 bases spanning the gap. In DNA, the CDR3 is TGTGCCAGCAGCGGGCTGGATAATTCACCCCTCCACTTT. Translating it yields CASSGLDNSPLHF. The entire variable domain, with the rest obtained from reference TRBV3-1 and TRBJ1-6, is as follows: DTAVSQTPKYLVTQMGNDKSIKCEQNLGHDTMYWYKQDSKKFLKIMFSYNNKELIINETVPNRFSPKSPDKAHLNLHINSLELGDSAVYFCASSGLDNSPLHFGNGTRLTVT.

The gene calls are TRBV28 and TRBJ2-3; 7 nucleotides agree with TRBD2. Germline V gene sequence: CDR1 MDHEN, CDR2 SYDVKM. J was trimmed by 0 bases and V by 8 bases; bases with no gene match: 11. The CDR3 totals 16 residues. In DNA, the CDR3 is TGTGCCAGCTACTTCATGGGAGGGGATAGCACAGATACGCAGTATTTT. Protein product: CASYFMGGDSTDTQYF.

This sequence joins TRBV12-3 or TRBV12-4 and TRBJ1-1, with 7 bases matching TRBD1. V shed 6 bases, J shed 10 bases, and the junction held 11 bases outside the gene matches. The CDR3 runs 13 residues. CDR3 protein: CASSPGTDTGAFF. The CDR3 coding sequence is TGTGCCAGCAGCCCCGGGACAGACACCGGAGCTTTCTTT.

This clonotype came up many times. This chain links TRBV29-1 with TRBJ2-7; 12 bases are a match to TRBD2. V was clipped by 4 bases and J by 12 bases; unmatched bases: 10. Germline V gives CDR1 SQVTM, CDR2 ANQGSEA. CDR3 length: 13 residues. The CDR3 protein is CSVGRETSGRRYF. CDR3 coding DNA: TGCAGCGTTGGAAGAGAGACTAGCGGGAGAAGGTACTTC.

The chain has TRBV25-1 and TRBJ2-6; tentatively, D is TRBD1 or TRBD2 (5 bases each). The CDR3 runs 17 residues. Germline V lookup: CDR1 MGHDK, CDR2 SYGVNS. V was trimmed by 3 bases and J by 1 base, leaving 13 bases between them. In DNA form, the CDR3 reads TGTGCCAGCAGTGATGGGGGATTGGTATCTGGGGCCAACGTCCTGACTTTC. Its protein is CASSDGGLVSGANVLTF.

The chain uses TRBV12-3 or TRBV12-4 and TRBJ1-1; D not certain. The CDR3 contains 12 residues. V shed 7 bases and J shed 10 bases, with 16 bases lying between them. The CDR3 reads CASTNRGTGAFF. In DNA form, the CDR3 reads TGTGCCAGCACGAATCGTGGCACGGGAGCTTTCTTT.

The table lists this clonotype with a few counts. The chain carries TRBV9 and TRBJ2-3; TRBD2 aligns across 7 bases. CDR3 length: 17 amino acids. Germline values: CDR1 SGDLS, CDR2 YYNGEE. The J segment lost 3 bases and the V segment lost 6 bases, leaving 16 bases of the junction unmatched. CDR3 region: CASTKGASGTLTDTQYF. For the CDR3, the DNA is TGTGCCAGCACTAAGGGAGCGAGCGGGACCCTAACAGATACGCAGTATTTT.

J is TRBJ2-3 and V is TRBV7-9; possible D gene TRBD1, 6 bases. Germline lookup yields CDR1 SEHNR and CDR2 FQNEAQ (reference sequence). Trimming pared 0 bases from V and 1 base from J, leaving 8 bases between. The CDR3 runs to 15 residues. CDR3 in amino acids: CASSLAGQRTDTQYF. CDR3 in DNA: TGTGCCAGCAGCTTAGCAGGACAGCGCACAGATACGCAGTATTTT.

The chain couples TRBV6-6 to TRBJ2-7; D remains unclear. CDR1 MNHNY and CDR2 SVGAGI come from the germline V gene (reference sequence). The CDR3 has 16 amino acids. V was shortened by 5 bases and J by 3 bases, with 20 bases between the two germline ends. CDR3 bases: TGTGCCAGCAGTCGAGCCGGAAGGGCCGTAGGCTACGAGCAGTACTTC. Its translation is CASSRAGRAVGYEQYF.

This clonotype was detected a few times. The V gene is TRBV5-5, the J gene TRBJ1-1; 7 nucleotides line up with TRBD1. The CDR3 length is 13 residues. With 5 bases clipped from V and 4 bases from J, the junction kept 5 bases outside the gene matches. The germline V gene has CDR1 SGHKS and CDR2 YYEKEE (reference sequence). The CDR3 protein is CASSLWTGTEAFF. The CDR3 nucleotides are TGTGCCAGCAGTTTGTGGACAGGCACTGAAGCTTTCTTT.

The V call is TRBV7-3, the J call TRBJ2-3; D not resolved. V dropped 1 base and J dropped 0 bases, with 5 bases sitting between them. CDR1 SGHTA and CDR2 FQGTGA come from the germline V gene. The length of the CDR3 is 14 residues. The CDR3 sequence: CASSLRPSTDTQYF. The DNA for the CDR3 is TGTGCCAGCAGCTTAAGGCCCAGCACAGATACGCAGTATTTT.

This clonotype came up a few times. The chain carries TRBV4-1 and TRBJ2-7; 8 positions match TRBD2. V trimming: 0 bases; J trimming: 3 bases; junction bases outside the gene matches: 4. The CDR3 is made up of 15 amino acids. Germline V gives CDR1 MGHRA, CDR2 YSYEKL. DNA of the CDR3: TGCGCCAGCAGCCAAGACGCAAGCGGGAGCTACGAGCAGTACTTC. Protein: CASSQDASGSYEQYF.

The chain employs TRBV18 and TRBJ2-7; D gene uncertain. The CDR3 loop spans 14 amino acids. V lost 3 bases to trimming and J lost 6 bases, with 15 bases between them. Germline V gene lookup returns CDR1 KGHSH and CDR2 LQKENI. The CDR3 spells CASSPRGELGEQYF. CDR3 nucleotide sequence: TGTGCCAGCTCACCGCGCGGTGAGCTGGGCGAGCAGTACTTC.

This clonotype appeared a few times. The chain carries TRBV7-8 and TRBJ2-3; 11 positions match TRBD2. CDR1 and CDR2 (germline): SGHVS, FQNEAQ. Germline trimming cut 5 bases from V and 2 bases from J; bases unmatched to any gene: 9. The CDR3 consists of 17 residues. The CDR3 here is CASSPAGGLAVTDTQYF. The CDR3 region has the DNA TGTGCCAGCAGCCCCGCGGGGGGACTAGCGGTCACAGATACGCAGTATTTT.

This clonotype appeared many times. The junction differs from germline at one of its ends, possibly a read error. The V and J genes are TRBV7-2 and TRBJ2-3; 11 bases line up with TRBD2. Germline assignment: CDR1 SGHTA and CDR2 FQGNSA. This CDR3 has 15 amino acids. The CDR3 loop is CASSIAGGGTDTQYF. The CDR3 DNA reads as TGTGCCAGCAGCATAGCGGGAGGGGGAACAGATACGCAGTATTTT.

This clonotype has at least ten counts. The V and J genes are TRBV6-5 and TRBJ2-3; 7 bases are a match to TRBD2. The V and J ends lost 0 bases and 2 bases, in that order; junction bases with no gene match: 5. The CDR3 is 16 amino acids. Germline lookup yields CDR1 MNHEY and CDR2 SVGAGI. Here the CDR3 DNA reads TGTGCCAGCAGTTACTCGTCGGGGGGATACACAGATACGCAGTATTTT. Translated: CASSYSSGGYTDTQYF.

The chain has TRBV2 and TRBJ2-7; D uncertain. The germline CDR1 and CDR2 sequences are SNHLY and FYNNEI. This CDR3 is 12 amino acids long. Trimming stripped 4 bases from V and 5 bases from J, with 9 bases between. The CDR3 DNA sequence: TGTGCCAGCAGTGTGGTAGTAAACGAGCAGTACTTC. It codes for CASSVVVNEQYF.